This passage covers 9 T cell receptor beta chains from one sample sequenced in a study of T cells in Graves' hyperthyroidism and ophthalmopathy. Using RNA transcripts as the source, TCR beta CDR3 regions were amplified. The study used the HTBI primer set for a first-round RT-PCR of the TCR CDR3. One entry per CDR3 protein, called by TCRdb with MiXCR from the multiplex PCR reads. The sample lists roughly 800,000 distinct CDR3 sequences; over 35% were seen once. Sequencing input: blood. These receptor sequences come from a man younger than 30 with Graves' hyperthyroidism.

V and J are TRBV20-1 and TRBJ2-7; 7 bases fit TRBD2. Per the germline V gene, CDR1 is DFQATT and CDR2 is SNEGSKA (reference sequence). Trimming took 6 bases from V and 1 from J; bases not matched to a gene: 3. This CDR3 contains 12 residues. The CDR3 reads CSAGGGSYEQYF. The CDR3 DNA sequence: TGCAGTGCGGGCGGGGGATCCTACGAGCAGTACTTC.

Turning to this clonotype: Because the CDR3 is missing its conserved closing phenylalanine or tryptophan, this is likely a read error. It is unclear where the CDR3 begins or ends on the DNA, so no DNA is shown, and the CDR3 is as TCRdb lists it. The CDR3 protein is CATSRDKI. The rearrangement uses TRBV15 and TRBJ1-2. The CDR3 is 8 residues long, counting both termini. CDR1 is LNHNV and CDR2 is YYDKDF in the germline V gene (reference sequence).

At least ten counts were recorded for this clonotype. V usage is TRBV20-1 and J usage is TRBJ2-5, with 9 bases identical to TRBD2. The V and J ends lost 3 bases and 4 bases, in that order; junction bases with no gene match: 9. Looked up from germline, CDR1 is DFQATT and CDR2 is SNEGSKA (reference sequence). This CDR3 region has 15 residues. The CDR3 here is CSASGAGGISETQYF. Written as DNA, the CDR3 is TGCAGTGCTAGCGGCGCGGGGGGGATCTCAGAGACCCAGTACTTC.

The chain recombines TRBV2 with TRBJ2-6; 7 bases align to TRBD2. Germline V gene lookup returns CDR1 SNHLY and CDR2 FYNNEI. Trimming removed 1 base from V and 4 bases from J; junction bases left unmatched: 4. The CDR3 consists of 16 residues. In DNA, the CDR3 is TGTGCCAGCAGTGAAGAGGGGAGGGAGGGGGCCAACGTCCTGACTTTC. Translating it yields CASSEEGREGANVLTF.

This chain connects TRBV10-2 to TRBJ2-7; 9 bases align to TRBD2. The trim removed 0 bases at V and 0 bases at J, leaving 3 bases unmatched. The V gene's germline CDR1 is WSHSY and CDR2 SAAADI. The CDR3 has 16 residues. The chain's CDR3 is CASSESQRGVSYEQYF. The CDR3 DNA follows: TGCGCCAGCAGTGAGTCGCAGCGGGGGGTCTCCTACGAGCAGTACTTC.

Written as DNA, the CDR3 is TGTGCCATCAGTGAGAAGGGAGGACATGCCACAGATACGCAGTATTTT. As protein: CAISEKGGHATDTQYF. The chain has TRBV10-3 and TRBJ2-2; a weak D match, TRBD2 (6 bases). The last part of the DNA fits TRBJ2-3 better; the J call may be wrong. The CDR3 runs to 16 residues. Germline CDR1 and CDR2: ENHRY and SYGVKD.

The rearrangement uses TRBV28 and TRBJ1-5; D gene ambiguous. V gave up 3 bases and J gave up 10 bases, with 13 bases separating them. Germline V gene lookup returns CDR1 MDHEN and CDR2 SYDVKM. The CDR3 is 13 residues long. In nucleotides, the CDR3 is TGTGCCAGCAGTTTCGCATCGGCAGAACCCCAGCATTTT. Encoded protein: CASSFASAEPQHF. Full variable domain (rest looked up from reference TRBV28 and TRBJ1-5): DVKVTQSSRYLVKRTGEKVFLECVQDMDHENMFWYRQDPGLGLRLIYFSYDVKMKEKGDIPEGYSVSREKKERFSLILESASTNQTSMYLCASSFASAEPQHFGDGTRLSIL.

A note on this clonotype: One base away lies a much larger clone, so this may be a sequencing read error. This sequence joins TRBV7-6 and TRBJ1-4; the D gene is possibly TRBD1 (5 bases). Germline V gives CDR1 SGHVS, CDR2 FNYEAQ. This CDR3 contains 15 residues. Trimming removed 3 bases from V and 7 bases from J, with 15 bases in between. CDR3 bases: TGTGCCAGCAGCTTCGGGATAGGGGATTTTGAAAAACTGTTTTTT. It yields the protein CASSFGIGDFEKLFF.

This clonotype was seen a handful of times. V is TRBV9 and J is TRBJ2-7; D tentatively fits TRBD1 or TRBD2 (6 bases each). V gave up 0 bases and J gave up 4 bases, with 14 bases separating them. The V gene's germline CDR1 is SGDLS and CDR2 YYNGEE. This CDR3 has 15 amino acids. CDR3 amino acids: CASSVGGATTYEQYF. CDR3 nucleotides: TGTGCCAGCAGCGTAGGGGGGGCGACGACTTACGAGCAGTACTTC.